This TCR beta chain was identified in a study of T cells in Graves' hyperthyroidism and ophthalmopathy. Study details: Specimen type is peripheral blood, collected at initial diagnosis prior to any treatment. Study observations and caveats: Clonotypes that were expanded in thyroid above 0.001 mostly appeared in blood too.

The CDR3 has 15 amino acids. Trimming cost V 5 bases and J 2 bases, with 15 bases left between them. From RNA transcripts, TCR beta CDR3 regions were amplified. First-round RT-PCR targeting the TCR CDR3 was performed with the HTBI primer set. TCRdb recomputed calls from the multiplex PCR reads with MiXCR, one row per CDR3 protein. The table has about 700,000 distinct CDR3 sequences, approximately 15% seen once. Pregnant or lactating patients were excluded, as were those with uncontrolled infection or other autoimmune disease. The study based diagnoses on clinical symptoms, serum thyroxine and TRAb, thyroid ultrasound and orbital computed tomography. This clonotype was observed at least ten times. Its antigen is unknown.

The sequencing input was blood. The V call is TRBV12-3 or TRBV12-4, the J call TRBJ1-2, with a possible D match to TRBD1 (6 bases). This TCR was sampled from a woman between 18 and 29 years old with Graves' hyperthyroidism. CDR3 DNA: TGTGCCAGCAGTCCGGGTACAGGGCCGAACTATGGCTACACCTTC. It is translated as CASSPGTGPNYGYTF.